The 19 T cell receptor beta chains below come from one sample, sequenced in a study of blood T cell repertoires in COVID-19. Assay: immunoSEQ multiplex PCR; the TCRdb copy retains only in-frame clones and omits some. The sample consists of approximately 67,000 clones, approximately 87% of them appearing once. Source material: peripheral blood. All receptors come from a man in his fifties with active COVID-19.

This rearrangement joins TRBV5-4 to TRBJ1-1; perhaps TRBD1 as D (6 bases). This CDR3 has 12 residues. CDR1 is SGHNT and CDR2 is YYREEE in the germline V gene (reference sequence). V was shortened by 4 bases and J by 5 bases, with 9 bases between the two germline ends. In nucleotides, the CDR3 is TGTGCCAGCAGCCTAGGACAGACTGAAGCTTTCTTT. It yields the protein CASSLGQTEAFF.

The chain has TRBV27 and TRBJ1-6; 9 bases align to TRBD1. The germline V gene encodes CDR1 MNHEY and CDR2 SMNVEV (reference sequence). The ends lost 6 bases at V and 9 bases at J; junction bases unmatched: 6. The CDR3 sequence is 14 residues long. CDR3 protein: CASRLGQGPSPLHF. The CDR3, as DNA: TGTGCCAGCAGGTTGGGACAGGGACCTTCACCCCTCCACTTT.

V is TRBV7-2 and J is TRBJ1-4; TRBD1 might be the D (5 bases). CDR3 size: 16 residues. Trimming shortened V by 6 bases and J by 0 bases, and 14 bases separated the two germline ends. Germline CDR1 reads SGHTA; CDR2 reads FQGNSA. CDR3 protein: CASSHKQETTNEKLFF. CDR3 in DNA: TGTGCCAGCAGTCATAAACAGGAGACAACTAATGAAAAACTGTTTTTT.

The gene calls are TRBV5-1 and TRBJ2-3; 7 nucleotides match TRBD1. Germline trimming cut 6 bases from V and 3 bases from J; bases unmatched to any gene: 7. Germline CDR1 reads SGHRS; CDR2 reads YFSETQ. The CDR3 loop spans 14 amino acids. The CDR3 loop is CASKEGGETDTQYF. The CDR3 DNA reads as TGCGCCAGCAAAGAAGGGGGCGAGACAGATACGCAGTATTTT.

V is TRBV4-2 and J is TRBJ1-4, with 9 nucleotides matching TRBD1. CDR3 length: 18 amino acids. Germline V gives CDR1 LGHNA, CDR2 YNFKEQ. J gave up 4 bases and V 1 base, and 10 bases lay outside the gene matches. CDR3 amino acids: CASSQAPGTGFDNEKLFF. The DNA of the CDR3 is TGTGCCAGCAGCCAAGCCCCCGGGACAGGGTTTGATAATGAAAAACTGTTTTTT.

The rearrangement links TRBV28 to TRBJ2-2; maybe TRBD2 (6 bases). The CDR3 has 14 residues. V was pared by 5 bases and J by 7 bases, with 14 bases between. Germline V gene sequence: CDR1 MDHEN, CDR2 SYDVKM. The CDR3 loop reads CASSIIREFGELFF. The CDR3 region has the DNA TGTGCCAGCAGTATCATACGGGAGTTCGGGGAGCTGTTTTTT. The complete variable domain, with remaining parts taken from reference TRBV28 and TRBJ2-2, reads DVKVTQSSRYLVKRTGEKVFLECVQDMDHENMFWYRQDPGLGLRLIYFSYDVKMKEKGDIPEGYSVSREKKERFSLILESASTNQTSMYLCASSIIREFGELFFGEGSRLTVL.

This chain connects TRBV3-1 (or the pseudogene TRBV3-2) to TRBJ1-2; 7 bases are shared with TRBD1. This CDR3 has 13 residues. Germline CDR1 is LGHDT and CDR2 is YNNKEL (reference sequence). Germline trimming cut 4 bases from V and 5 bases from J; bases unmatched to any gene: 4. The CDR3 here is CASSLTGDYGYTF. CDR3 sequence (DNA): TGTGCCAGCAGCCTAACAGGGGATTATGGCTACACCTTC.

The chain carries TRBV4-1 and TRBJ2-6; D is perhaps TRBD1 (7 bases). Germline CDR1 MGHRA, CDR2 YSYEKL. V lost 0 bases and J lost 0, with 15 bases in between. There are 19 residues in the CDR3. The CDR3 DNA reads TGCGCCAGCAGCCAAGATTGGAGGGCAGGGGGCTCTGGGGCCAACGTCCTGACTTTC. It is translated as CASSQDWRAGGSGANVLTF.

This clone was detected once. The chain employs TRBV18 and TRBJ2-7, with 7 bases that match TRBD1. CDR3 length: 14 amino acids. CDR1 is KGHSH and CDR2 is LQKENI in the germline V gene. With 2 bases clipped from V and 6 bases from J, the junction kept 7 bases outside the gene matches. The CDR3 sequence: CASSPDRVTGEQYF. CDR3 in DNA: TGTGCCAGCTCACCAGACAGGGTAACTGGCGAGCAGTACTTC.

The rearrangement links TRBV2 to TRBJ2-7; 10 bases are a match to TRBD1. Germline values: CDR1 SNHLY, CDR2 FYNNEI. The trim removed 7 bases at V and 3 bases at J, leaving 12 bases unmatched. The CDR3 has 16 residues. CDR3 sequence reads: CASTYEMTGGFYEQYF. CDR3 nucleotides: TGTGCCAGCACCTACGAAATGACAGGGGGCTTCTACGAGCAGTACTTC.

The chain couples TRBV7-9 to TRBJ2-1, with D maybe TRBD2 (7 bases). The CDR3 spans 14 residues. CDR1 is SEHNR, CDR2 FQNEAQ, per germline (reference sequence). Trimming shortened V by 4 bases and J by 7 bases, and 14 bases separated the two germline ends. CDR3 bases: TGTGCCAGCAGCTGGCAGGGGACTACAAATGAGCAGTTCTTC. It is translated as CASSWQGTTNEQFF.

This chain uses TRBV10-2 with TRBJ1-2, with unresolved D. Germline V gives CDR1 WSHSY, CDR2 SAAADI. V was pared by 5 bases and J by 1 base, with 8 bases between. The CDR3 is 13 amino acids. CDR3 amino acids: CASSPRDNYGYTF. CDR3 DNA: TGCGCCAGCAGTCCACGGGATAACTATGGCTACACCTTC.

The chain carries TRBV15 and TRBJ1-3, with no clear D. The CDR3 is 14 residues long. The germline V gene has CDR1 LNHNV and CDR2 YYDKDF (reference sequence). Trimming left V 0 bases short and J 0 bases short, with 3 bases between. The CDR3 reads CATSRDHSGNTIYF. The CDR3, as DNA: TGTGCCACCAGCAGAGATCACTCTGGAAACACCATATATTTT.

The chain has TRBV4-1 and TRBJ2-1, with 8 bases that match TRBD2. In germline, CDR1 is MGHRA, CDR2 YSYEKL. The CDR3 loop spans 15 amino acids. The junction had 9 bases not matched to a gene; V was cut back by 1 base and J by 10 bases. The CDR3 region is CASSQGASGSREQFF. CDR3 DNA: TGCGCCAGCAGCCAAGGGGCGAGCGGGAGTCGGGAGCAGTTCTTC.

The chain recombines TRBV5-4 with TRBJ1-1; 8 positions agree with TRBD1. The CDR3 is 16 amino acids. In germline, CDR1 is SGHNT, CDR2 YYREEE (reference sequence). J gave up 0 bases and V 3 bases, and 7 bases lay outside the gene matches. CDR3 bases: TGTGCCAGCAGCTCCGCTCCGGGACAGGTGAACACTGAAGCTTTCTTT. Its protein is CASSSAPGQVNTEAFF. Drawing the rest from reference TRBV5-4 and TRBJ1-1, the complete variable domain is ETGVTQSPTHLIKTRGQQVTLRCSSQSGHNTVSWYQQALGQGPQFIFQYYREEENGRGNFPPRFSGLQFPNYSSELNVNALELDDSALYLCASSSAPGQVNTEAFFGQGTRLTVV.

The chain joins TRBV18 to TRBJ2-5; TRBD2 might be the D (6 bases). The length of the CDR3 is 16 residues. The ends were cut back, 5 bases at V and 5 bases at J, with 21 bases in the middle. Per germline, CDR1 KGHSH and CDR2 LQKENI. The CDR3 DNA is TGTGCCAGCTCAGGCGGGACGTCGTTCCCCAGGGAGACCCAGTACTTC. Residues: CASSGGTSFPRETQYF.

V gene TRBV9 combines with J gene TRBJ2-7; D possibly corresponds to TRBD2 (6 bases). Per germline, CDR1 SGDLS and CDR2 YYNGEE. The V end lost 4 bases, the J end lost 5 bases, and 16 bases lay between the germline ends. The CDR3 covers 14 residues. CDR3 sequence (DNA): TGTGCCAGCAGCTTTGGGGGGATTCATGACGAGCAGTACTTC. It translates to CASSFGGIHDEQYF.

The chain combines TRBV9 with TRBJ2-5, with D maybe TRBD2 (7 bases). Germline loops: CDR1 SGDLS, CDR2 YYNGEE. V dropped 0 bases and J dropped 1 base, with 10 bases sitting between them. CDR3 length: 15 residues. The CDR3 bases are TGTGCCAGCAGCGTAGAGAGGGGGGGCCAAGAGACCCAGTACTTC. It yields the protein CASSVERGGQETQYF. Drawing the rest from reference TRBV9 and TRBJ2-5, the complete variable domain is DSGVTQTPKHLITATGQRVTLRCSPRSGDLSVYWYQQSLDQGLQFLIQYYNGEERAKGNILERFSAQQFPDLHSELNLSSLELGDSALYFCASSVERGGQETQYFGPGTRLLVL.

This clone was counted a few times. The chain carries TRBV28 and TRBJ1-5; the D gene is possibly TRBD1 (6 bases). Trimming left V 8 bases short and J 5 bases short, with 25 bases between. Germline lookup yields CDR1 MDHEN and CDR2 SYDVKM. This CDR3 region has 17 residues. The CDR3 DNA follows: TGTGCCAGCGACAGCCTTCGAACAGGGCGCTTGCATCAGCCCCAGCATTTT. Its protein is CASDSLRTGRLHQPQHF.